One sample yielded the 19 T cell receptor beta chains listed below, sequenced in a study of blood T cell repertoires in COVID-19. Sequencing used immunoSEQ multiplex PCR; TCRdb keeps in-frame clones, though not all of them. The sample contains some 180,000 clones, 80% of which appear only once. The specimen was PBMCs or T cells enriched from blood (not recorded which). The receptors were sampled from a man between 60 and 75 years old who had been exposed to COVID-19.

The chain couples TRBV6-2 or TRBV6-3 to TRBJ2-5, with TRBD1 matching 8 bases. The trim removed 2 bases at V and 5 bases at J, leaving 7 bases unmatched. This CDR3 is built from 15 residues. Per germline, CDR1 MNHEY and CDR2 SVGEGT. CDR3 region: CASSYGQGARETQYF. CDR3 DNA sequence: TGTGCCAGCAGTTACGGCCAGGGGGCTAGGGAGACCCAGTACTTC.

This chain joins TRBV9 and TRBJ2-2; TRBD2 matches at 11 bases. This CDR3 is built from 14 residues. Germline-derived CDR1 and CDR2 are SGDLS and YYNGEE. The V segment lost 7 bases and the J segment 4 bases; nucleotides outside the gene matches: 3. CDR3 residues: CASGGTSGTGELFF. The CDR3 DNA follows: TGTGCCAGCGGAGGGACTAGCGGCACCGGGGAGCTGTTTTTT.

The rearrangement joins TRBV30 to TRBJ1-1, with 12 positions matching TRBD1. The ends lost 5 bases at V and 4 bases at J; junction bases unmatched: 5. From germline, CDR1 is GTSNPN and CDR2 SVGIG (reference sequence). The CDR3 is 14 residues long. The CDR3 nucleotides read TGTGCCTGGCAGGGACAGGGGGCTTTCACTGAAGCTTTCTTT. Translating gives CAWQGQGAFTEAFF.

On this clone: A much larger clone lies one base from this, so it may be a read error. Other DNA sequences of this sample code for an identical CDR3. The J gene is TRBJ2-1, the V gene TRBV19; no definite D call. V dropped 3 bases and J dropped 0 bases, with 9 bases sitting between them. CDR3 length: 15 amino acids. CDR1 and CDR2 (germline): LNHDA, SQIVND (reference sequence). The CDR3: CASSIDRSSYNEQFF. CDR3 DNA sequence: TGTGCCAGTAGTATCGACCGGAGCTCCTACAATGAGCAGTTCTTC.

The rearrangement uses TRBV6-5 and TRBJ2-1, with 8 bases matching TRBD2. The CDR3 has 16 residues. Trimming removed 0 bases from V and 8 bases from J; junction bases left unmatched: 9. Germline V CDR1 and CDR2: MNHEY, SVGAGI. CDR3 residues: CASSYSLLGLGYEQFF. The DNA for the CDR3 is TGTGCCAGCAGTTACTCACTTCTGGGACTAGGCTATGAGCAGTTCTTC.

The gene calls are TRBV19 and TRBJ2-1; 14 nucleotides match TRBD2. V shed 3 bases, J shed 8 bases, and the junction held 9 bases outside the gene matches. In germline, CDR1 is LNHDA, CDR2 SQIVND (reference sequence). The CDR3 consists of 17 residues. The CDR3 region is CASSMGLGGLAGDEQFF. The CDR3 nucleotides are TGTGCCAGTAGTATGGGTTTGGGGGGACTAGCGGGAGATGAGCAGTTCTTC.

The chain has TRBV27 and TRBJ1-1, with no clear D. V lost 6 bases and J 5 bases, leaving 22 bases between the germline ends. Germline CDR1 is MNHEY and CDR2 is SMNVEV (reference sequence). The CDR3 covers 16 residues. CDR3 amino acids: CASRRQSSIIWTEAFF. The CDR3, as DNA: TGTGCCAGCAGGAGGCAGTCTAGTATAATATGGACTGAAGCTTTCTTT.

This clone came up once. The chain employs TRBV7-8 and TRBJ2-2, with 8 bases lining up with TRBD2. From germline, CDR1 is SGHVS and CDR2 FQNEAQ. CDR3 length equals 16 residues. V was clipped by 1 base and J by 1 base; unmatched bases: 2. The CDR3 coding sequence is TGTGCCAGCAGCTTAGGCGCGGGAGGGAACACCGGGGAGCTGTTTTTT. Its translation: CASSLGAGGNTGELFF.

The chain couples TRBV25-1 to TRBJ1-1; D gene uncertain. The V gene's germline CDR1 is MGHDK and CDR2 SYGVNS. The V end lost 3 bases, the J end lost 7 bases, and 6 bases lay between the germline ends. This CDR3 is 11 amino acids long. The CDR3 protein is CASSDLIEAFF. The CDR3 region has the DNA TGTGCCAGCAGTGATCTAATTGAAGCTTTCTTT.

The chain joins TRBV3-1 (or the pseudogene TRBV3-2) to TRBJ1-1; 8 bases fit TRBD1. This CDR3 has 14 amino acids. Germline V lookup: CDR1 LGHDT, CDR2 YNNKEL (reference sequence). The V segment lost 5 bases and the J segment 1 base; nucleotides outside the gene matches: 3. In DNA form, the CDR3 reads TGTGCCAGCAGCGACAGGGGATCGAACACTGAAGCTTTCTTT. Translated, it gives CASSDRGSNTEAFF.

The chain joins TRBV21-1 to TRBJ2-3; the table calls TRBD2, which could not be checked here. TRBV21-1 is a pseudogene segment. The CDR3 contains 16 residues. CDR3 coding DNA: TGTGCCAGCAGCAAAGGGCGGGCAGTCAGCACAGATACGCAGTATTTT. This encodes CASSKGRAVSTDTQYF.

V is TRBV6-5 and J is TRBJ2-1; tentatively, D is TRBD2 (5 bases). V was clipped by 5 bases and J by 9 bases, with 11 bases between them. This CDR3 comprises 12 residues. Germline V lookup: CDR1 MNHEY, CDR2 SVGAGI. CDR3 sequence: CASSTPAGEQFF. The DNA for the CDR3 is TGTGCCAGCAGTACCCCGGCGGGTGAGCAGTTCTTC.

The J gene is TRBJ2-1, the V gene TRBV11-3; 11 bases align to TRBD2. CDR1 and CDR2 (germline): SGHNT, YENEEA. Trimming at V came to 4 bases and at J to 6 bases, leaving 8 bases not matched to a gene. The CDR3 runs to 16 residues. The CDR3 coding sequence is TGTGCCAGCAGCTCCGCGGGTCTAGCGGGGGGCAATGAGCAGTTCTTC. Translated, it gives CASSSAGLAGGNEQFF.

This chain links TRBV30 with TRBJ1-5; no definite D call. CDR3 length equals 15 residues. The V end lost 0 bases, the J end lost 2 bases, and 11 bases lay between the germline ends. Germline V gene data show CDR1 as GTSNPN and CDR2 as SVGIG (reference sequence). The CDR3 region is CAWSVEGWGNQPQHF. CDR3 nucleotide sequence: TGTGCCTGGAGTGTAGAGGGATGGGGCAATCAGCCCCAGCATTTT.

This rearrangement joins TRBV5-4 to TRBJ2-7, with 8 nucleotides matching TRBD1. The V gene end was trimmed by 0 bases and the J gene end by 3 bases; junction bases not matched to a gene: 5. The CDR3 covers 15 residues. Germline V gives CDR1 SGHNT, CDR2 YYREEE (reference sequence). In DNA form, the CDR3 reads TGTGCCAGCAGCTTGGGTTTACAGGGGGACTACGAGCAGTACTTC. This gives the protein CASSLGLQGDYEQYF.

The rearrangement joins TRBV5-1 to TRBJ1-1; D uncertain. This CDR3 is 15 amino acids long. Germline CDR1 and CDR2: SGHRS and YFSETQ. With 4 bases removed from V and 3 bases from J, the gap between germline ends came to 16 bases. The CDR3 nucleotides read TGCGCCAGCAGCCCGAGCGGAGCAATTTACACTGAAGCTTTCTTT. Translated: CASSPSGAIYTEAFF.

This clone was picked up many times. V gene TRBV7-8 combines with J gene TRBJ2-2, with TRBD1 as a possible D gene (6 bases). Germline V lookup: CDR1 SGHVS, CDR2 FQNEAQ. Trimming took off 5 bases at V and 1 base at J, with 8 bases between the two ends. This CDR3 has 14 amino acids. In DNA form, the CDR3 reads TGTGCCAGCAGCCAGGACAGGAACACCGGGGAGCTGTTTTTT. Translation gives CASSQDRNTGELFF. Supplemented by reference TRBV7-8 and TRBJ2-2, the full variable domain reads GAGVSQSPRYKVAKRGQDVALRCDPISGHVSLFWYQQALGQGPEFLTYFQNEAQLDKSGLPSDRFFAERPEGSVSTLKIQRTQQEDSAVYLCASSQDRNTGELFFGEGSRLTVL.

V gene TRBV19 combines with J gene TRBJ1-5; no definite D call. This CDR3 spans 14 amino acids. Trimming took off 3 bases at V and 6 bases at J, with 12 bases between the two ends. CDR1 LNHDA and CDR2 SQIVND come from the germline V gene (reference sequence). As DNA, the CDR3 is TGTGCCAGTAGTATGGGTGCGGGAGGTCAGCCCCAGCATTTT. Amino acid sequence: CASSMGAGGQPQHF.

The chain couples TRBV2 to TRBJ2-5; TRBD2 aligns across 12 bases. The CDR3 is 14 amino acids. The germline V gene encodes CDR1 SNHLY and CDR2 FYNNEI. V lost 10 bases, J lost 2 bases, and 5 bases stayed unmatched. The CDR3 DNA is TGTGCCATTAGGACTAGCGGGAAACAAGAGACCCAGTACTTC. It yields the protein CAIRTSGKQETQYF.